The clone carrying this T cell receptor beta chain was counted a few times. TCRdb analysed the RT-PCR reads with MiXCR anew, one entry per CDR3 protein. The data show 450,000 to 600,000 distinct CDR3 sequences, with 6.5% to 8% seen just once and approximately 14% held by the top ten. These data originate in a study of response to subunit inactivated influenza vaccine. The CDR3 length is 13 residues. Germline V lookup: CDR1 LGHDT, CDR2 YNNKEL (reference sequence). Trimming shortened V by 0 bases and J by 3 bases, and 5 bases separated the two germline ends. The chain couples TRBV3-1 to TRBJ1-1; D not resolved. The sequence was obtained from a man aged 50 to 75 who received an inactivated influenza vaccine. The sequencing used PBMCs from blood, collected about 24 months after vaccination. Here the CDR3 reads CASSQDFDTEAFF. Here the CDR3 DNA reads TGTGCCAGCAGCCAAGATTTTGACACTGAAGCTTTCTTT. Full variable domain (remainder filled in from reference TRBV3-1 and TRBJ1-1): DTAVSQTPKYLVTQMGNDKSIKCEQNLGHDTMYWYKQDSKKFLKIMFSYNNKELIINETVPNRFSPKSPDKAHLNLHINSLELGDSAVYFCASSQDFDTEAFFGQGTRLTVV.